This T cell receptor beta chain is drawn from a study of human T cells and chemical hapten exposure. Regarding the study as a whole: TCRs whose frequency exceeded 1 in 1000 remained the same following DPC sensitization.

Treatment specified: therapeutic diphenylcyclopropenone sensitization with weekly scalp DPC. The table lists this clonotype with a few counts. Its antigen is currently unknown. The library tagged each cDNA molecule with unique molecular identifiers. Via MiXCR, TCRdb re-called the reads, giving one row per CDR3 protein. The repertoire consists of approximately 2,600 distinct CDR3 sequences, with around 40% occurring once and the leading ten covering 11%. V was trimmed by 7 bases and J by 0 bases, leaving 5 bases between them. CDR1 and CDR2 (germline): SQVTM, ANQGSEA. The CDR3 is 11 residues long. The rearrangement joins TRBV29-1 to TRBJ2-3, with no clear D. This clonotype was sampled from an adult with alopecia areata. Some clones in this sample may be carry-over from other donors' samples. This table probably holds off-target reads from a library built for another chain. Material: whole blood, obtained before DPC sensitization or 2, 6, or about 24 weeks after (not recorded which). The CDR3 protein is CSATSTDTQYF. In nucleotides, the CDR3 is TGCAGCGCCACTAGCACAGATACGCAGTATTTT.